A selection of T cell receptor beta chains follows, all from one sample in a study of blood T cell repertoires in COVID-19. Sequencing was performed with immunoSEQ multiplex PCR; in TCRdb, only in-frame clones are kept and a portion is missing. The sample lists 90,000 to 100,000 clones; over 75% were seen once. Sequencing was carried out using peripheral blood. The source of these receptors is a human donor in a cohort sampled during active COVID-19. Both conserved end residues are part of each CDR3. D genes are given only for firm matches. Clone size is shown for a subset of rows, as once, few, many or a class of expanded clone.

>TRBJ2-2|.|.|TRBV29-1
TGCAGCGTTGGCCAGCGGTGGAACACCGGGGAGCTGTTTTTT
CSVGQRWNTGELFF
>TRBJ2-5|once|.|TRBV5-5
TGTGCCAGCAGCTTGCGGGGGGCCTCATCAGAGACCCAGTACTTC
CASSLRGASSETQYF
>TRBJ2-3|.|TRBD2|TRBV19
TGTGCCAGTAGTATTGCGGGGGGGCGGGATACGCAGTATTTT
CASSIAGGRDTQYF
>TRBJ2-3|.|.|TRBV5-8
TGTGCCAGCAGCTTGGGACAGCTAAGCACAGATACGCAGTATTTT
CASSLGQLSTDTQYF
>TRBJ2-5|.|TRBD2|TRBV18
TGTGCCAGCTCACCCATCACCGGGACTAGCGGGAGAGAGACCCAGTACTTC
CASSPITGTSGRETQYF
>TRBJ2-7|.|TRBD2|TRBV28
TGTGCCAGCAGCCGGGGTCAACCTAGACTAGCGGTACGAAAGGAGCAGTACTTC
CASSRGQPRLAVRKEQYF
>TRBJ2-6|.|.|TRBV5-1
TGCGCCAGCAGCTTAGAGGTAGTTGGTGGGGCCAACGTCCTGACTTTC
CASSLEVVGGANVLTF
>TRBJ2-7|.|TRBD2|TRBV7-9
TGTGCCTTACTGGCGGGGGCCTACGAGCAGTACTTC
CALLAGAYEQYF
>TRBJ1-1|.|TRBD1|TRBV4-3
TGCGCCAGCAGCCAAGTGCACAGGGGTTACGAGAGGGGCACTGAAGCTTTCTTT
CASSQVHRGYERGTEAFF
>TRBJ2-7|once|TRBD1|TRBV7-2
TGTGCCAGCAGCCCGCAGACAGGGCAATACGAGCAGTACTTC
CASSPQTGQYEQYF
>TRBJ1-4|.|.|TRBV7-7
TGTGCTAGCAGCTTCAGGGGACAAGGGGGTGAAAAACTGTTTTTT
CASSFRGQGGEKLFF
>TRBJ2-5|.|TRBD2|TRBV10-3
TGTGCCATCAGTGATAACCTAGCGGGGGGCCCAGAGACCCAGTACTTC
CAISDNLAGGPETQYF
>TRBJ1-3|.|.|TRBV4-1
TGCGCCAGCAGCCAAGAAGTGTCGGGTATAAACACCATATATTTT
CASSQEVSGINTIYF
>TRBJ1-4|.|.|TRBV3-1/TRBV3-2
TGTGCCAGCAGCCAAGTTAGTGAAAAACTGTTTTTT
CASSQVSEKLFF
>TRBJ2-1|.|.|TRBV27
TGTGCCAGCAGTGGGGCTAGGTACTACAATGAGCAGTTCTTC
CASSGARYYNEQFF
>TRBJ2-1|.|.|TRBV28
TGTGCCAGCAGTTTTGAGGCGGGTGCCAATGAGCAGTTCTTC
CASSFEAGANEQFF
>TRBJ2-7|.|TRBD2|TRBV19
TGTGCCAGTAGTACCCGGGGCCGGGCTAGCGGGAGGGCCCACGAGCAGTACTTC
CASSTRGRASGRAHEQYF
>TRBJ1-1|.|TRBD1|TRBV28
TGTGCCAGCAGCGAGACAGGGGTGAACACTGAAGCTTTCTTT
CASSETGVNTEAFF
>TRBJ1-4|.|.|TRBV11-2
TGTGCCAGCAGCTTAGGGGGCGGGGGATGGGACAATGAAAAACTGTTTTTT
CASSLGGGGWDNEKLFF
>TRBJ2-7|.|.|TRBV4-2
TGTGCCAGCAGCCAAGATCTCACTCCGCGGGAGCAGTACTTC
CASSQDLTPREQYF
>TRBJ2-2|.|TRBD2|TRBV9
TGTGCCAGCAGCGCTAACAGAGCGGGGGGGCCGAACACCGGGGAGCTGTTTTTT
CASSANRAGGPNTGELFF
>TRBJ2-7|.|.|TRBV2
TGTGCCAGCAGGCGGGACTGGGACTACGAGCAGTACTTC
CASRRDWDYEQYF
>TRBJ1-4|.|TRBD1|TRBV28
TGTGCCAGCAGTTTGCTCGGGACAGCGTCGAATGAAAAACTGTTTTTT
CASSLLGTASNEKLFF
>TRBJ2-1|.|.|TRBV9
TGTGCCAGCAGCTCCCGGACAGCCTCCTACAATGAGCAGTTCTTC
CASSSRTASYNEQFF
>TRBJ1-5|.|.|TRBV18
TGTGCCAGCTCACCACTAGATACTAATCAGCCCCAGCATTTT
CASSPLDTNQPQHF
>TRBJ2-7|.|.|TRBV6-5
TGTGCCAGCAGCGATACCCCAGGGGTGGGCGAGCAGTACTTC
CASSDTPGVGEQYF
>TRBJ2-1|.|TRBD1|TRBV9
TGTGCCAGCAGCGGAACAGGGACCGGGACAGAGAACTACAATGAGCAGTTCTTC
CASSGTGTGTENYNEQFF
>TRBJ1-1|.|.|TRBV15
TGTGCCACCAGAAGTCGGCAGGCAAACACTGAAGCTTTCTTT
CATRSRQANTEAFF
>TRBJ2-7|few|TRBD1|TRBV28
TGTGCCAGCACTCAAGGGACAGGGTACTCCTACGAGCAGTACTTC
CASTQGTGYSYEQYF
>TRBJ2-7|.|TRBD1|TRBV4-3
TGCGCCAGCAGCCACGGGACAGGGCGGTACGAGCAGTACTTC
CASSHGTGRYEQYF
>TRBJ1-5|.|TRBD1|TRBV6-5
TGTGCCAGCAGTATCGACAGGGTTAGCAATCAGCCCCAGCATTTT
CASSIDRVSNQPQHF
>TRBJ1-1|.|.|TRBV10-3
TGTGCCATCAGGGACGCCGGCGGGAGGAACACTGAAGCTTTCTTT
CAIRDAGGRNTEAFF
>TRBJ2-4|.|.|TRBV29-1
TGCAGCGTCGGGTCGGGGGAAAACATTCAGTACTTC
CSVGSGENIQYF
>TRBJ2-7|.|.|TRBV5-4
TGTGCCAGCAGCCCAGCGGATCCCTCCTACGAGCAGTACTTC
CASSPADPSYEQYF
>TRBJ2-5|.|TRBD2|TRBV7-8
TGTGCCAGCAGCTTAGTAACCGGGAGGGCGATAGAGACCCAGTACTTC
CASSLVTGRAIETQYF
>TRBJ2-7|.|.|TRBV7-9
TGTGCCAGCGGCCACTACTCCTACGAGCAGTACTTC
CASGHYSYEQYF
>TRBJ2-1|.|.|TRBV5-1
TGCGCCAGCAGTACCGGGGGGCGACACAATGAGCAGTTCTTC
CASSTGGRHNEQFF
>TRBJ1-2|.|.|TRBV4-1
TGCGCCAGCAGCTCCCTAGCGGCGACCGGTGGCACCTTC
CASSSLAATGGTF
>TRBJ1-4|.|.|TRBV9
TGTGCCAGCAGCCCAGTGGCGCCGGGGGGCGAGAGTGAAAAACTGTTTTTT
CASSPVAPGGESEKLFF
>TRBJ1-1|.|TRBD1|TRBV7-8
TGTGCCAGCAGCCTATGGGACAGGCCGAACACTGAAGCTTTCTTT
CASSLWDRPNTEAFF
>TRBJ2-6|.|TRBD1|TRBV2
TGTGCCAGCAGTCCCGGGACAGGGTTCTCTGGGGCCAACGTCCTGACTTTC
CASSPGTGFSGANVLTF
>TRBJ1-1|once|.|TRBV3-1/TRBV3-2
TGTGCCAGCAGCCAACACAGTGGGAACACTGAAGCTTTCTTT
CASSQHSGNTEAFF
>TRBJ1-1|.|TRBD1|TRBV29-1
TGCAGCGTGGGGACAGGGGCTTCCGGCGCTTTCTTT
CSVGTGASGAFF
>TRBJ2-7|.|TRBD2|TRBV4-3
TGCGCCAGCAGCCTGGAGCGGGGGGGCCTTAGCGAGCAGTACTTC
CASSLERGGLSEQYF
>TRBJ2-2|.|TRBD2|TRBV4-3
TGCGCCAGCACACGGCTAGCGGGTACCAACACCGGGGAGCTGTTTTTT
CASTRLAGTNTGELFF
>TRBJ2-7|.|TRBD2|TRBV7-9
TGTGCCAGCAGCTTAAACGGGGGGTGGTTGGACGAGCAGTACTTC
CASSLNGGWLDEQYF
>TRBJ2-3|.|TRBD1|TRBV5-1
TGCGCCAGCAGCCCCCCCGGGACAGGGGGAGATACGCAGTATTTT
CASSPPGTGGDTQYF
>TRBJ2-2|few|.|TRBV5-4
TGTGCCAGCAGCGACATGAGAAGTTCGAACACCGGGGAGCTGTTTTTT
CASSDMRSSNTGELFF
>TRBJ1-2|.|TRBD1|TRBV30
TGTGCCTGGAGGGGACAGTATCCAAGCTACACCTTC
CAWRGQYPSYTF
>TRBJ2-5|few|TRBD1|TRBV7-2
TGTGCCAGCAGCTTAGCCCAGGGGGCAGTGAAGACCCAGTACTTC
CASSLAQGAVKTQYF
>TRBJ1-4|.|.|TRBV6-2/TRBV6-3
TGTGCCAGCAGTACCGCGGGGGAAAAACTGTTTTTT
CASSTAGEKLFF
>TRBJ2-2|.|.|TRBV11-3
TGTGCCAGCAGCCTCCGACAGGAAGGGGCCGGGGAGCTGTTTTTT
CASSLRQEGAGELFF
>TRBJ2-7|.|TRBD1|TRBV19
TGTGCCAGTAGCCCGGTGGGACAGGGGGTCCCCTACGAGCAGTACTTC
CASSPVGQGVPYEQYF
>TRBJ2-5|.|TRBD2|TRBV4-1
TGCGCCAGCAGCCAATTCCGGGATAGCGGGGGGGCCTGGGAGACCCAGTACTTC
CASSQFRDSGGAWETQYF
>TRBJ2-1|.|TRBD1|TRBV18
TGTGCCAGCTCCCCAGCGAGACAGGGAAGGAGTGAGCAGTTCTTC
CASSPARQGRSEQFF